This passage covers 27 T cell receptor beta chains from one sample sequenced in a study. TCRdb re-called the 5' RACE reads with MiXCR, one entry per CDR3 protein. The sample carries roughly 8,200 distinct CDR3 sequences, around half recorded once. Sequenced sample: memory CD4+ T cells sorted from a lymph node. The subset was: memory CD4+ T cells, CD4+CD45RO+CD25-. These receptors were obtained from a female donor with breast cancer.

CDR3 residues: CASSLERAVETQYF. In nucleotides, the CDR3 is TGCGCCAGCAGCTTGGAGAGGGCCGTGGAGACCCAGTACTTC. The rearrangement links TRBV5-1 to TRBJ2-5, with D maybe TRBD2 (5 bases). Germline V gene sequence: CDR1 SGHRS, CDR2 YFSETQ. V lost 0 bases to trimming and J lost 5 bases, with 11 bases between them. This CDR3 spans 14 amino acids.

This clonotype came up a few times. This chain uses TRBV5-1 with TRBJ1-6, with D maybe TRBD1 (5 bases). CDR1 and CDR2 from the germline V gene are SGHRS and YFSETQ. Trimming shortened V by 0 bases and J by 13 bases, and 14 bases separated the two germline ends. The CDR3 length is 14 residues. The CDR3 loop is CASSLAGTTTPLHF. DNA of the CDR3: TGCGCCAGCAGCTTGGCCGGGACGACGACTCCCCTCCACTTT.

The chain combines TRBV29-1 with TRBJ2-3, with D possibly being TRBD1 (5 bases). Germline assignment: CDR1 SQVTM and CDR2 ANQGSEA. The CDR3 length is 13 residues. V was pared by 4 bases and J by 6 bases, with 14 bases between. This CDR3 is CSVAVGAGDTQYF. The CDR3 bases are TGCAGCGTTGCAGTTGGGGCAGGGGATACGCAGTATTTT.

This clonotype was seen more than once but under ten times. The rearrangement links TRBV20-1 to TRBJ2-1, with TRBD2 identical over 9 bases. V trimming: 3 bases; J trimming: 6 bases; junction bases outside the gene matches: 9. Germline V gives CDR1 DFQATT, CDR2 SNEGSKA (reference sequence). The CDR3 contains 15 residues. Here the CDR3 reads CSASFSGGGANEQFF. The CDR3, as DNA: TGCAGTGCTAGCTTCTCCGGCGGGGGGGCCAATGAGCAGTTCTTC.

The CDR3, as DNA: TGTGCCAGCTCTCCTACCAGTTACGAGCAGTACTTC. Residues: CASSPTSYEQYF. This chain uses TRBV18 with TRBJ2-7; D is uncertain. Germline CDR1 and CDR2: KGHSH and LQKENI. V lost 6 bases and J lost 4, with 10 bases in between. CDR3 length equals 12 residues.

With regard to this clonotype: One junction end does not reproduce the germline sequence, and a read error may be involved. The chain links TRBV11-2 to TRBJ1-1; no definite D call. Germline V gene lookup returns CDR1 SGHAT and CDR2 FQNNGV. This CDR3 contains 14 residues. The CDR3 protein is CASSLGQRNTEASF. The CDR3 coding sequence is TGTGCCAGCAGCTTAGGCCAGAGAAACACTGAAGCTTCCTTT.

The CDR3 DNA reads TGTGCCTCTCTAGACAGGGGCAATGAGCAGTTCTTC. Protein sequence: CASLDRGNEQFF. V gene TRBV28 combines with J gene TRBJ2-1; 8 positions agree with TRBD1. V dropped 11 bases and J dropped 6; count of bases not matched to a gene: 6. Germline V gene sequence: CDR1 MDHEN, CDR2 SYDVKM. The CDR3 sequence is 12 residues long.

The chain employs TRBV6-6 and TRBJ2-5, with a tentative D call TRBD1 (5 bases). The CDR3 spans 13 residues. V shed 4 bases and J shed 1 base, with 7 bases lying between them. Per the germline V gene, CDR1 is MNHNY and CDR2 is SVGAGI (reference sequence). Here the CDR3 DNA reads TGTGCCAGCAGTTCCGACAGCCAAGAGACCCAGTACTTC. This encodes CASSSDSQETQYF.

A note on this clonotype: The conserved phenylalanine or tryptophan is not found at the CDR3 terminus, so this likely reflects a read error. The rearrangement joins TRBV4-1 to TRBJ1-1, with D possibly being TRBD1 (6 bases). V dropped 4 bases and J dropped 5 bases, with 11 bases sitting between them. The germline gives CDR1 MGHRA, CDR2 YSYEKL. The CDR3 is 13 residues long. CDR3 amino acids: CASSPQGLTEAFV. In DNA, the CDR3 is TGCGCCAGCAGCCCCCAGGGGTTGACTGAAGCTTTCGTT.

The chain couples TRBV7-9 to TRBJ1-5, with D perhaps matching TRBD1 (6 bases). V was pared by 8 bases and J by 3 bases, with 14 bases between. Germline assignment: CDR1 SEHNR and CDR2 FQNEAQ (reference sequence). The CDR3 has 14 amino acids. The CDR3: CASSGPGANQPQHF. CDR3 nucleotides: TGTGCCAGCTCCGGACCAGGGGCCAATCAGCCCCAGCATTTT.

V and J are TRBV7-9 and TRBJ2-5, with 7 bases matching TRBD1. Trimming at V came to 5 bases and at J to 1 base, leaving 7 bases not matched to a gene. Germline V CDR1 and CDR2: SEHNR, FQNEAQ (reference sequence). The CDR3 is made up of 15 amino acids. The CDR3 loop reads CASSPGTAFQETQYF. For the CDR3, the DNA is TGTGCCAGCAGCCCCGGGACAGCTTTCCAAGAGACCCAGTACTTC.

A word on this clonotype: A much larger clone lies a single base off, so this may be a read error. The J gene is TRBJ1-6, the V gene TRBV20-1; 8 bases are shared with TRBD1. CDR1 DFQATT and CDR2 SNEGSKA come from the germline V gene (reference sequence). The CDR3 has 15 amino acids. This CDR3 reads CRARVGQGRNSPLHF. CDR3 DNA: TGCCGTGCTAGAGTAGGACAGGGACGGAATTCACCCCTCCACTTT.

This chain uses TRBV6-5 with TRBJ2-1, with D possibly TRBD2 on 6 matching bases. The germline V gene has CDR1 MNHEY and CDR2 SVGAGI. The CDR3 runs 13 residues. Trimming left V 6 bases short and J 6 bases short, with 12 bases between. The CDR3 region has the DNA TGTGCCAGCAGGCCAGGCGGGATCAATGAGCAGTTCTTC. Protein sequence: CASRPGGINEQFF.

The V gene is TRBV20-1, the J gene TRBJ1-3, with D uncertain. V was pared by 3 bases and J by 0 bases, with 9 bases between. This CDR3 comprises 14 residues. Per the germline V gene, CDR1 is DFQATT and CDR2 is SNEGSKA (reference sequence). CDR3 residues: CSAREHLSGNTIYF. DNA for the CDR3: TGCAGTGCTAGGGAACACCTCTCTGGAAACACCATATATTTT.

The chain has TRBV7-2 and TRBJ2-3; 7 positions match TRBD1. This CDR3 spans 16 amino acids. Germline V CDR1 and CDR2: SGHTA, FQGNSA. Germline trimming cut 1 base from V and 3 bases from J; bases unmatched to any gene: 7. The CDR3 sequence: CASSLGSRGWTDTQYF. For the CDR3, the DNA is TGTGCCAGCAGCTTAGGCAGCAGGGGGTGGACAGATACGCAGTATTTT.

This chain uses TRBV24-1 with TRBJ2-2, with D unclear. This CDR3 region has 14 residues. Germline V lookup: CDR1 KGHDR, CDR2 SFDVKD. Deletions cut 1 base from V and 1 base from J, with 3 bases between. The CDR3 here is CATSDFQNTGELFF. In DNA, the CDR3 is TGTGCCACCAGTGATTTTCAGAACACCGGGGAGCTGTTTTTT.

The rearrangement uses TRBV2 and TRBJ1-5; 9 bases are shared with TRBD1. Germline V gives CDR1 SNHLY, CDR2 FYNNEI. V dropped 4 bases and J dropped 11; count of bases not matched to a gene: 9. This CDR3 contains 14 residues. CDR3 region: CASSGQGVVQAQHF. The CDR3 nucleotides read TGTGCCAGCAGTGGACAGGGGGTTGTGCAGGCCCAGCATTTT.

The chain couples TRBV7-9 to TRBJ1-3; the D is unclear. Germline assignment: CDR1 SEHNR and CDR2 FQNEAQ (reference sequence). V lost 7 bases and J lost 0, with 16 bases in between. The CDR3 spans 16 residues. The CDR3 sequence: CASTPGRSDSGNTIYF. CDR3 sequence (DNA): TGTGCCAGCACGCCAGGCCGGTCGGACTCTGGAAACACCATATATTTT.

V and J are TRBV20-1 and TRBJ1-2; D not certain. The germline V and J ends were trimmed by 6 bases and 0 bases, with 14 bases remaining between them. This CDR3 region has 14 residues. Per germline, CDR1 DFQATT and CDR2 SNEGSKA (reference sequence). This CDR3 reads CSAPLQSTNYGYTF. The CDR3 region has the DNA TGCAGTGCACCCCTGCAGTCTACTAACTATGGCTACACCTTC.

This clonotype was detected once. Sequence at one end of the junction differs from germline and may be a read error. The J gene is TRBJ2-7, the V gene TRBV6-1, with 7 nucleotides matching TRBD2. The germline V gene has CDR1 MNHNS and CDR2 SASEGT. The CDR3 runs to 12 residues. The CDR3 sequence is CASSEAPSGTTF. The CDR3, as DNA: TGTGCCAGCAGTGAAGCCCCCAGCGGGACCACATTC.

The rearrangement joins TRBV6-5 to TRBJ1-1, with D tentatively TRBD1 (6 bases). CDR1 MNHEY and CDR2 SVGAGI come from the germline V gene. V was pared by 10 bases and J by 5 bases, with 20 bases between. The CDR3 loop spans 14 amino acids. The CDR3 nucleotides are TGTGCCATTATGGGGGGGCCGGAGGGTACTGAAGCTTTCTTT. Amino acids: CAIMGGPEGTEAFF.

Only a few counts were recorded for this clonotype. One junction end disagrees with the germline gene, perhaps due to a read error. The V call is TRBV10-3, the J call TRBJ2-7; 9 nucleotides line up with TRBD2. The germline CDR1 and CDR2 sequences are ENHRY and SYGVKD. The CDR3 consists of 14 residues. The CDR3 nucleotides are TGTACCATCAGTGAGTCGACTAGCGGTAACGAGCAGTACTTC. It codes for CTISESTSGNEQYF.

This chain connects TRBV5-5 to TRBJ2-7, with 10 bases fitting TRBD1. Germline V gene data show CDR1 as SGHKS and CDR2 as YYEKEE (reference sequence). V dropped 1 base and J dropped 4; count of bases not matched to a gene: 5. The CDR3 has 15 amino acids. The DNA of the CDR3 is TGTGCCAGCAGCTTGAGTGGGACAGGGGTTTACGAGCAGTACTTC. It codes for CASSLSGTGVYEQYF. Looking up the rest from reference TRBV5-5 and TRBJ2-7 gives the full variable domain: DAGVTQSPTHLIKTRGQQVTLRCSPISGHKSVSWYQQVLGQGPQFIFQYYEKEERGRGNFPDRFSARQFPNYSSELNVNALLLGDSALYLCASSLSGTGVYEQYFGPGTRLTVT.

The chain couples TRBV14 to TRBJ1-4, with a possible D match to TRBD1 (6 bases). The length of the CDR3 is 13 residues. Trimming stripped 8 bases from V and 12 bases from J, with 19 bases between. Germline values: CDR1 SGHDN, CDR2 FVKESK. The CDR3 sequence: CASARDNGGELFF. In DNA form, the CDR3 reads TGTGCCAGCGCTCGGGACAACGGTGGGGAACTGTTTTTT.

The rearrangement joins TRBV6-6 to TRBJ2-7; 8 nucleotides agree with TRBD1. CDR1 and CDR2 (germline): MNHNY, SVGAGI (reference sequence). This CDR3 comprises 11 residues. Trimming removed 0 bases from V and 13 bases from J; junction bases left unmatched: 2. As DNA, the CDR3 is TGTGCCAGCAGTTACTCGACAGGGGTCTACTTC. Amino acid sequence: CASSYSTGVYF.

The V call is TRBV3-1, the J call TRBJ1-2; 10 bases are shared with TRBD1. This CDR3 comprises 16 residues. Trimming cost V 3 bases and J 5 bases; bases outside gene matches: 9. CDR1 and CDR2 from the germline V gene are LGHDT and YNNKEL (reference sequence). The CDR3 nucleotides are TGTGCCAGCAGCCAGTCAATCGGACAGGGGGTTTATGGCTACACCTTC. Its protein is CASSQSIGQGVYGYTF. Full variable domain (outside the CDR3, taken from reference TRBV3-1 and TRBJ1-2): DTAVSQTPKYLVTQMGNDKSIKCEQNLGHDTMYWYKQDSKKFLKIMFSYNNKELIINETVPNRFSPKSPDKAHLNLHINSLELGDSAVYFCASSQSIGQGVYGYTFGSGTRLTVV.

Regarding this clonotype: The conserved closing phenylalanine or tryptophan is absent in this CDR3, likely reflecting a read error. The DNA is left out, because the CDR3 cannot be placed on it with certainty; the CDR3 is given as TCRdb lists it. The V gene is TRBV25-1, the J gene TRBJ1-4; the tabulated D call, TRBD1, remains unverified against the DNA. The CDR3 length equals 14 residues, ends included. The germline CDR1 and CDR2 sequences are MGHDK and SYGVNS. CDR3 sequence reads: CASSEWGDRKSFGG.